The following is a TCR beta chain sequence with its context. What it recognizes is unknown. The data are from a study of T cell responses to AZD1222 COVID-19 vaccine. The data were produced by immunoSEQ multiplex PCR, yet TCRdb's version contains in-frame clones alone and is incomplete. The repertoire holds approximately 97,000 clones, with around 93% as singletons. This CDR3 is built from 17 residues. V lost 4 bases and J lost 5; bases outside the gene matches: 13. Per germline, CDR1 SGHTA and CDR2 FQGTGA. Study-level results: Targeting of unmutated variant regions was reportedly seen in nearly half of spike-specific TCRs. Females made up more of the donors, who were largely white British, and clonal diversity may have come out too low.

The starting material was peripheral blood, obtained on day 0 of AZD1222 vaccination. This TCR was sampled from an adult in good health. The chain joins TRBV7-3 to TRBJ2-1, with 8 bases lining up with TRBD2. The CDR3 loop is CASSSFGGSGVHNEQFF. The DNA for the CDR3 is TGTGCCAGCAGCTCCTTCGGGGGTAGCGGGGTACACAATGAGCAGTTCTTC.